The 24 T cell receptor beta chains in this list originate from one sample, sequenced in a study of monozygotic twins with inflammatory bowel disease (dated by TCRdb to about 2019). The library relied on 5' RACE. Sequenced on an Illumina HiSeq 2500. TCRdb reanalyzed the reads, keeping one entry per CDR3 protein sequence and omitting DNA. This sample's records show approximately 380,000 distinct CDR3 sequences. The top ten hold just over 2.5% of the sample. The sequenced sample was blood. The receptors come from a human donor with ulcerative colitis or Crohn's disease, or a healthy co-twin of an affected twin (not recorded which).

This rearrangement joins TRBV20-1 to TRBJ1-1; absent DNA, TCRdb's TRBD1 call cannot be checked. This CDR3 is 15 amino acids long. CDR1 and CDR2 (germline): DFQATT, SNEGSKA (reference sequence). The CDR3 sequence: CSARGLRGSDTEAFF.

V is TRBV7-8 and J is TRBJ2-7. The germline V gene has CDR1 SGHVS and CDR2 FQNEAQ. CDR3 length: 16 residues. This CDR3 is CASSDHLNKNRYEQYF. Full variable domain (missing parts from reference TRBV7-8 and TRBJ2-7): GAGVSQSPRYKVAKRGQDVALRCDPISGHVSLFWYQQALGQGPEFLTYFQNEAQLDKSGLPSDRFFAERPEGSVSTLKIQRTQQEDSAVYLCASSDHLNKNRYEQYFGPGTRLTVT.

The V call is TRBV3-1, the J call TRBJ2-7; the D gene TCRdb calls, TRBD2, cannot be checked with no DNA. The CDR3 spans 15 residues. Germline lookup yields CDR1 LGHDT and CDR2 YNNKEL (reference sequence). The CDR3 sequence: CASSRISAGGHEQYF.

This sequence joins TRBV12-3 or TRBV12-4 and TRBJ2-7. This CDR3 spans 15 amino acids. This CDR3 is CASSCFPTFPYEQYF.

The V gene is TRBV3-1, the J gene TRBJ1-2. Looked up from germline, CDR1 is LGHDT and CDR2 is YNNKEL (reference sequence). This CDR3 spans 12 amino acids. CDR3 amino acids: CASSLTDYGYTF.

The chain recombines TRBV7-6 with TRBJ2-1; the TCRdb call, TRBD1, lacks DNA for checking. Germline CDR1 is SGHVS and CDR2 is FNYEAQ. The CDR3 is 15 residues long. The CDR3 sequence is CASSLGGGTANEQFF.

The chain couples TRBV27 to TRBJ2-1; TCRdb picks TRBD2, but there is no DNA to check that call. Germline CDR1 MNHEY, CDR2 SMNVEV (reference sequence). This CDR3 has 15 amino acids. This CDR3 reads CASSFKRGGSDEQFF.

The V and J genes are TRBV6-5 and TRBJ2-1; absent DNA, TCRdb's TRBD1 call cannot be checked. Germline-derived CDR1 and CDR2 are MNHEY and SVGAGI. The CDR3 totals 14 residues. The CDR3 loop reads CASSYSDRYNEQFF.

The chain joins TRBV19 to TRBJ2-7; the TRBD1 assignment by TCRdb is unverifiable without DNA. Germline V gene sequence: CDR1 LNHDA, CDR2 SQIVND (reference sequence). This CDR3 contains 15 residues. The CDR3 is CASSRGQGHSYEQYF.

The V call is TRBV20-1, the J call TRBJ1-1; as DNA is missing, the TRBD1 call by TCRdb cannot be tested. This CDR3 is 14 amino acids long. Germline V lookup: CDR1 DFQATT, CDR2 SNEGSKA (reference sequence). This CDR3 is CSARDHGGNTEAFF.

This CDR3 reads CASSEKGAATWKDEQFF. This sequence joins TRBV4-2 and TRBJ2-1; TCRdb outputs TRBD1, but without DNA this stays unchecked. This CDR3 has 17 amino acids. Germline V lookup: CDR1 LGHNA, CDR2 YNFKEQ.

The chain is built from TRBV4-2 and TRBJ2-5; the TCRdb call, TRBD1, lacks DNA for checking. The CDR3 runs 15 residues. Germline CDR1 LGHNA, CDR2 YNFKEQ. CDR3 sequence reads: CASSHGGGPQETQYF.

V usage is TRBV6-1 and J usage is TRBJ1-4; TCRdb's D gene call, TRBD1, goes unchecked for lack of DNA. Germline V gives CDR1 MNHNS, CDR2 SASEGT. The CDR3 loop spans 14 amino acids. The CDR3 protein is CASRPGQFTTGLFF.

The chain joins TRBV10-3 to TRBJ2-3; TCRdb gives TRBD2 as the D gene, but with no DNA this cannot be confirmed. The germline CDR1 and CDR2 sequences are ENHRY and SYGVKD. The CDR3 covers 18 residues. The CDR3 here is CAISERGVTSGSTDTQYF.

J is TRBJ2-7 and V is TRBV25-1. Germline CDR1 MGHDK, CDR2 SYGVNS. The CDR3 runs to 13 residues. CDR3 in amino acids: CASSDYGPNGQYF.

The V and J genes are TRBV5-5 and TRBJ1-6. The CDR3 consists of 17 residues. Germline V lookup: CDR1 SGHKS, CDR2 YYEKEE (reference sequence). CDR3 protein: CASSFYDIRSYNSPLHF.

The chain is built from TRBV5-1 and TRBJ2-7; absent DNA, TCRdb's TRBD1 call cannot be checked. The CDR3 extends over 15 amino acids. Germline CDR1 is SGHRS and CDR2 is YFSETQ. The CDR3 sequence is CASSETGTRSYEQYF.

The genes are TRBV11-2 and TRBJ2-1; TCRdb lists TRBD2, though no DNA is available to test this call. This CDR3 spans 17 amino acids. The germline CDR1 and CDR2 sequences are SGHAT and FQNNGV. The CDR3 sequence: CASSLRSLGGLDNEQFF.

The chain employs TRBV12-3 or TRBV12-4 and TRBJ2-2; TCRdb's D call of TRBD1 is untestable without DNA. This CDR3 comprises 14 residues. The CDR3 sequence is CATRITTGTGELFF.

The chain links TRBV24-1 to TRBJ2-1; TCRdb proposes TRBD2, but this gene call is untestable without DNA. Germline-derived CDR1 and CDR2 are KGHDR and SFDVKD. The CDR3 is 17 amino acids. The CDR3 sequence: CATSDRWGKAGSDEQFF.

The chain couples TRBV12-3 or TRBV12-4 to TRBJ2-1; TCRdb indicates TRBD2, and absent DNA this call remains unverified. CDR3 length: 19 residues. CDR3 loop: CASSLIAGGPRSSYNEQFF.

The chain couples TRBV28 to TRBJ2-7; the TRBD1 assignment by TCRdb is unverifiable without DNA. CDR3 length: 11 amino acids. CDR1 MDHEN and CDR2 SYDVKM come from the germline V gene. The CDR3 sequence: CASWDTYEQYF.

V gene TRBV7-2 combines with J gene TRBJ2-5; TCRdb selects TRBD2, and the lack of DNA leaves this call unchecked. The CDR3 loop spans 17 amino acids. The germline V gene has CDR1 SGHTA and CDR2 FQGNSA. The CDR3 is CASSLVVGAAGQETQYF.

J is TRBJ1-5 and V is TRBV28; there is no DNA to check the TCRdb D call of TRBD1. CDR1 is MDHEN, CDR2 SYDVKM, per germline. CDR3 length equals 13 residues. This CDR3 is CASSFRENQPQHF. The variable domain in full, completed from reference TRBV28 and TRBJ1-5, reads DVKVTQSSRYLVKRTGEKVFLECVQDMDHENMFWYRQDPGLGLRLIYFSYDVKMKEKGDIPEGYSVSREKKERFSLILESASTNQTSMYLCASSFRENQPQHFGDGTRLSIL.